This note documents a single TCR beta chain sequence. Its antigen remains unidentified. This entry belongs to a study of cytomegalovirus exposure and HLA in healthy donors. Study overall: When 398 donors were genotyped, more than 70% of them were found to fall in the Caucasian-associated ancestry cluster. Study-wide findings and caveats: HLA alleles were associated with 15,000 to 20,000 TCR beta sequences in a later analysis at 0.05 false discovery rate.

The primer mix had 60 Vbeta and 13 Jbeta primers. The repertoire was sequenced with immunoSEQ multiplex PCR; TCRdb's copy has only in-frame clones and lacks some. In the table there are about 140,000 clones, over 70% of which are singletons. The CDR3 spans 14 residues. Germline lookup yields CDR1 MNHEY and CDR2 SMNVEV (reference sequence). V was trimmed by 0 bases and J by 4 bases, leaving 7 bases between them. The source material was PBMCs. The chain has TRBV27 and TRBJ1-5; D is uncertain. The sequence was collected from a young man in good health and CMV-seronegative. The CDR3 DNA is TGTGCCAGCAGTTTATCGTACGGGAATCAGCCCCAGCATTTT. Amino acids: CASSLSYGNQPQHF.